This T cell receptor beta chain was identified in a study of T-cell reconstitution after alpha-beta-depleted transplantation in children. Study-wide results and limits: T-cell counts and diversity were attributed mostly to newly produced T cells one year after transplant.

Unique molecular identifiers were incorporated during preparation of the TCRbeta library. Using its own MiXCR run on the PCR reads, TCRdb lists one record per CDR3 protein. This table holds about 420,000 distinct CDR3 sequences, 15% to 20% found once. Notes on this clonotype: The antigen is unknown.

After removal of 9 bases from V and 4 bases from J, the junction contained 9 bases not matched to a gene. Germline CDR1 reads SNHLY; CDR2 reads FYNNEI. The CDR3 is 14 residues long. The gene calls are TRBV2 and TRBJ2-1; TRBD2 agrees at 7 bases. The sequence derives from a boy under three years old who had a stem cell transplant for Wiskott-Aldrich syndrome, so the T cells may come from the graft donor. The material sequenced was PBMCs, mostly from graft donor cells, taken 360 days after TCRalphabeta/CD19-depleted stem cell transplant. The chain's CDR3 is CASFLADFYNEQFF. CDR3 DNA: TGTGCCAGTTTCCTAGCGGACTTTTACAATGAGCAGTTCTTC.